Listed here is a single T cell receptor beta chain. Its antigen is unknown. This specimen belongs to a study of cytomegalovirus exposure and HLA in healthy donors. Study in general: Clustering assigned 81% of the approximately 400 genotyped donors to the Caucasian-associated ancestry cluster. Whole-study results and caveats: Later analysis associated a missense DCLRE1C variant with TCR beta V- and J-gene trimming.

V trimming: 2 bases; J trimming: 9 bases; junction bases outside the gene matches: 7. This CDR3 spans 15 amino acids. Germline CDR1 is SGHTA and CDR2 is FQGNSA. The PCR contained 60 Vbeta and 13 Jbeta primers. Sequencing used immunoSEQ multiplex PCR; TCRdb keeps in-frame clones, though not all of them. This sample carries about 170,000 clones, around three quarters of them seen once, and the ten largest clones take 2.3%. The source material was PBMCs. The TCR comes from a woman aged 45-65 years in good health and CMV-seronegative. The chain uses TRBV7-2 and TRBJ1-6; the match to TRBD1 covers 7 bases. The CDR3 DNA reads TGTGCCAGCAGCTTAATTAAGGGGGCCGGTTCACCCCTCCACTTT. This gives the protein CASSLIKGAGSPLHF.